Below are 20 T cell receptor beta chains sequenced from a single sample in a study of cytomegalovirus exposure and HLA in healthy donors (dated by TCRdb to 2016 to 2017). Library creation used the immunoSEQ multiplex PCR assay. A mixture of 60 forward primers for TCR Vbeta segments and 13 reverse primers for TCR Jbeta segments was used in the multiplex PCR. Here the immuneACCESS table is served through TCRdb, limited to in-frame sequences with V and J called. Missing clones are a known gap in these copies; in checked studies unresolved V genes cover under half, and the rest lacks a known reason. The sample table shows some 160,000 clones, and about four fifths are seen once. The ten largest clones capture around 9% of the sample. The specimen sequenced was PBMCs. Every receptor here comes from a male donor in good health and CMV-seropositive.

The CDR3 reads CASSDYDGQPQHF. Here the CDR3 DNA reads TGTGCCAGCAGTGACTACGACGGTCAGCCCCAGCATTTT. The chain has TRBV28 and TRBJ1-5, with unresolved D. This CDR3 has 13 residues. Germline V gene lookup returns CDR1 MDHEN and CDR2 SYDVKM. Trimming shortened V by 5 bases and J by 6 bases, and 11 bases separated the two germline ends.

This sequence joins TRBV30 and TRBJ2-7; 10 nucleotides align to TRBD1. The CDR3 length is 12 residues. V lost 8 bases and J lost 5; bases outside the gene matches: 6. Per germline, CDR1 GTSNPN and CDR2 SVGIG (reference sequence). The CDR3 protein is CAGDRGYNEQYF. Here the CDR3 DNA reads TGTGCCGGGGACAGGGGCTATAACGAGCAGTACTTC.

The chain combines TRBV5-5 with TRBJ1-1, with 7 bases identical to TRBD1. Germline V gives CDR1 SGHKS, CDR2 YYEKEE (reference sequence). Unmatched junction bases numbered 1, after V lost 1 base and J lost 7 bases. CDR3 length equals 12 residues. The CDR3 sequence is CASSLTGVEAFF. DNA of the CDR3: TGTGCCAGCAGCTTGACAGGGGTTGAAGCTTTCTTT.

The chain carries TRBV11-3 and TRBJ2-7; 8 nucleotides match TRBD1. Germline V CDR1 and CDR2: SGHNT, YENEEA. The V segment lost 5 bases and the J segment 3 bases; nucleotides outside the gene matches: 9. CDR3 length equals 15 residues. DNA for the CDR3: TGTGCCAGCAGCCAAGGACAGGGCCCCAACTACGAGCAGTACTTC. It specifies CASSQGQGPNYEQYF. Full variable domain (outside the CDR3, taken from reference TRBV11-3 and TRBJ2-7): EAGVVQSPRYKIIEKKQPVAFWCNPISGHNTLYWYLQNLGQGPELLIRYENEEAVDDSQLPKDRFSAERLKGVDSTLKIQPAELGDSAVYLCASSQGQGPNYEQYFGPGTRLTVT.

This chain uses TRBV20-1 with TRBJ1-2; TRBD1 matches 7 bases. With 4 bases clipped from V and 7 bases from J, the junction kept 3 bases outside the gene matches. The CDR3 loop spans 11 amino acids. Germline lookup yields CDR1 DFQATT and CDR2 SNEGSKA (reference sequence). The CDR3 region is CSAKQGSGYTF. Here the CDR3 DNA reads TGCAGTGCTAAACAGGGGTCTGGCTACACCTTC.

The chain uses TRBV10-1 and TRBJ2-2; 10 bases map to TRBD1. The germline CDR1 and CDR2 sequences are WNHNN and SYGVQD (reference sequence). Trimming removed 6 bases from V and 5 bases from J; junction bases left unmatched: 6. CDR3 length: 15 amino acids. CDR3 DNA sequence: TGCGCCAGCAGCCGACAGGGGGCGAGTACCGGGGAGCTGTTTTTT. Translating gives CASSRQGASTGELFF.

The V and J genes are TRBV7-2 and TRBJ2-1, with TRBD2 identical over 8 bases. J lost 6 bases, V lost 5 bases, and 12 bases had no gene match. The V gene's germline CDR1 is SGHTA and CDR2 FQGNSA. The CDR3 is 16 amino acids. The CDR3 sequence: CASSPSPGLGSNEQFF. In DNA, the CDR3 is TGTGCCAGCAGCCCCTCGCCGGGACTAGGCTCCAATGAGCAGTTCTTC. The full variable domain, its missing parts supplied by reference TRBV7-2 and TRBJ2-1, is GAGVSQSPSNKVTEKGKDVELRCDPISGHTALYWYRQSLGQGLEFLIYFQGNSAPDKSGLPSDRFSAERTGGSVSTLTIQRTQQEDSAVYLCASSPSPGLGSNEQFFGPGTRLTVL.

The chain joins TRBV25-1 to TRBJ2-1, with 10 bases lining up with TRBD2. Trimming cost V 1 base and J 7 bases; bases outside gene matches: 4. The germline V gene encodes CDR1 MGHDK and CDR2 SYGVNS. This CDR3 has 15 amino acids. CDR3 region: CASSEWGLASNEQFF. The CDR3 nucleotides are TGTGCCAGCAGTGAATGGGGACTAGCGAGTAATGAGCAGTTCTTC.

The chain has TRBV6-1 and TRBJ2-1, with unresolved D. The CDR3 consists of 15 residues. From germline, CDR1 is MNHNS and CDR2 SASEGT. Trimming left V 5 bases short and J 0 bases short, with 11 bases between. CDR3: CASSPTRSSYNEQFF. Here the CDR3 DNA reads TGTGCCAGCAGTCCGACCCGGAGCTCCTACAATGAGCAGTTCTTC.

This clone showed up just a few times. The chain joins TRBV30 to TRBJ1-6; a weak D match, TRBD1 (5 bases). Between the trimmed V and J ends, which lost 2 bases and 11 bases, there was a span of 10 bases. The germline V gene has CDR1 GTSNPN and CDR2 SVGIG (reference sequence). The CDR3 has 12 amino acids. CDR3 amino acids: CAWSRRDAPLHF. CDR3 bases: TGTGCCTGGAGTAGGAGGGACGCACCCCTCCACTTT.

V usage is TRBV5-4 and J usage is TRBJ1-1; the match to TRBD1 covers 8 bases. With V trimmed by 4 bases and J by 3 bases, 14 bases remained unmatched. This CDR3 is 17 amino acids long. Germline V gives CDR1 SGHNT, CDR2 YYREEE (reference sequence). Written as DNA, the CDR3 is TGTGCCAGCAGCCCCCGGTCAGGGGGCCCGAAGGACACTGAAGCTTTCTTT. It codes for CASSPRSGGPKDTEAFF.

This chain uses TRBV11-2 with TRBJ2-1; 9 bases are a match to TRBD2. From germline, CDR1 is SGHAT and CDR2 FQNNGV. The V gene end was trimmed by 5 bases and the J gene end by 9 bases; junction bases not matched to a gene: 11. The CDR3 covers 15 residues. CDR3 in DNA: TGTGCCAGCAGCCCAGGGTTAGCGGGAGAGGGTGAGCAGTTCTTC. This gives the protein CASSPGLAGEGEQFF.

The chain carries TRBV7-8 and TRBJ2-7, with 12 bases aligning to TRBD2. Germline assignment: CDR1 SGHVS and CDR2 FQNEAQ. Germline trimming cut 1 base from V and 6 bases from J; bases unmatched to any gene: 4. This CDR3 region has 15 residues. The CDR3 loop reads CASSLGTSGISEQYF. CDR3 nucleotides: TGTGCCAGCAGCTTAGGGACTAGCGGGATCAGCGAGCAGTACTTC.

The CDR3 sequence is CASSREGTSYEQYF. The CDR3 nucleotides are TGTGCCAGCTCGCGGGAGGGAACCTCCTACGAGCAGTACTTC. The V gene is TRBV18, the J gene TRBJ2-7; 9 nucleotides agree with TRBD2. J lost 0 bases, V lost 6 bases, and 3 bases had no gene match. The CDR3 has 14 amino acids. CDR1 and CDR2 (germline): KGHSH, LQKENI.

CDR3 bases: TGTGCCAGCAGTAGGGTGGACAGCAACAATGAGCAGTTCTTC. This translates into CASSRVDSNNEQFF. The V and J genes are TRBV6-5 and TRBJ2-1; tentatively, D is TRBD1 (6 bases). Germline-derived CDR1 and CDR2 are MNHEY and SVGAGI. The V end lost 5 bases, the J end lost 5 bases, and 13 bases lay between the germline ends. The CDR3 covers 14 residues.

The gene calls are TRBV19 and TRBJ1-6, with D uncertain. CDR1 is LNHDA and CDR2 is SQIVND in the germline V gene (reference sequence). Trimming took 5 bases from V and 4 from J, leaving 12 bases between them. The CDR3 length is 15 residues. For the CDR3, the DNA is TGTGCCAGTAGTGAACCGGGAATATATAATTCACCCCTCCACTTT. Translation gives CASSEPGIYNSPLHF.

CDR3 DNA sequence: TGTGCCAGCAGCCTCAGGGAGGTCACTGAAGCTTTCTTT. Translated: CASSLREVTEAFF. The chain couples TRBV11-2 to TRBJ1-1, with D perhaps matching TRBD1 (5 bases). Germline assignment: CDR1 SGHAT and CDR2 FQNNGV. Trimming pared 5 bases from V and 4 bases from J, leaving 11 bases between. CDR3 size: 13 residues.

This clone was counted a single time. The gene calls are TRBV7-6 and TRBJ1-2, with D tentatively TRBD1 (5 bases). With 5 bases removed from V and 1 base from J, the gap between germline ends came to 14 bases. The CDR3 is 15 residues long. Germline CDR1 reads SGHVS; CDR2 reads FNYEAQ. The DNA of the CDR3 is TGTGCCAGCAGCCCCACCGAGACAGTTAACTATGGCTACACCTTC. It codes for CASSPTETVNYGYTF.

The gene calls are TRBV28 and TRBJ2-7; D call uncertain. CDR1 MDHEN and CDR2 SYDVKM come from the germline V gene. Trimming shortened V by 6 bases and J by 0 bases, and 6 bases separated the two germline ends. The CDR3 has 12 residues. The CDR3: CASSVRSYEQYF. The CDR3 nucleotides read TGTGCCAGCAGCGTTCGCTCCTACGAGCAGTACTTC.

The chain joins TRBV28 to TRBJ1-1; maybe TRBD1 (5 bases). V gave up 5 bases and J gave up 1 base, with 14 bases separating them. This CDR3 region has 15 residues. From germline, CDR1 is MDHEN and CDR2 SYDVKM. For the CDR3, the DNA is TGTGCCAGCAGTGGGGGGGGGAAGTGGAACACTGAAGCTTTCTTT. It specifies CASSGGGKWNTEAFF.